The clone carrying this TCR beta chain was seen a few times. The antigen remains undetermined. The source of the sample is a study of T cell repertoires in cytomegalovirus infection. For the study at large: Recently identified HLA-C-restricted CMV epitopes and well-studied HLA-B-restricted CMV epitopes were used by the study. Public TCR beta signatures indicated both CMV infection and matching HLA type.

Germline values: CDR1 SGHAT, CDR2 FQNNGV. CDR3 size: 15 residues. Trimming shortened V by 5 bases and J by 1 base, and 14 bases separated the two germline ends. TCRdb reprocessed the reads via MiXCR and lists one record per CDR3 protein. The table includes some 800,000 distinct CDR3 sequences, about 28% detected once. Study-wide points: CMV-specific TCR beta clonotypes restricted by HLA-C were the ones dominating the ex vivo response. Cumulative frequency of public TCR beta families picked out carriers of CMV plus the relevant HLA.

This sequence was found in a human donor in good health (CMV status not recorded). Some clones in this sample may be carry-over from other donors' samples. This sequence joins TRBV11-2 and TRBJ2-5; no clear D gene. This specimen consisted of cultured CD8+ T cells from PBMCs, obtained from culture after CMV antigen stimulation. The CDR3 spells CASSPSLRPQETQYF. The CDR3 DNA follows: TGTGCCAGCAGCCCTTCACTGAGGCCCCAAGAGACCCAGTACTTC.